This TCR beta chain appears in the sequencing data of a study of blood T cell repertoires in COVID-19. Study in general: Sites across the United States, Italy and Spain contributed samples from acute and convalescent COVID-19. PBMCs, B-cell-depleted T cells, or T cells provided the cDNA or gDNA that made up the material.

Authors' methods: Quantification of nucleated cells was approximated via reference gene primer amplification. Sequencing used immunoSEQ multiplex PCR; TCRdb keeps in-frame clones, though not all of them. Clonal size and the V and J genes are those of that table, whereas D and trimming came from the DNA. The table includes some 200,000 clones, approximately 90% detected once. Cohort allocation depended upon clinical history that participants reported. The TCR was taken from a middle-aged woman with acute COVID-19. The sample taken for sequencing was PBMCs or T cells enriched from blood (not recorded which).

CDR3 DNA: TGTGCCAGCAGACAGGCGGTGAACACTGAAGCTTTCTTT. As protein: CASRQAVNTEAFF. The V call is TRBV6-5, the J call TRBJ1-1; D is possibly TRBD1 (5 bases). Between the trimmed V and J ends, which lost 6 bases and 0 bases, there was a span of 8 bases. The CDR3 runs to 13 residues. CDR1 and CDR2 from the germline V gene are MNHEY and SVGAGI.